This T cell receptor beta chain was profiled in a study of memory B cells and T cells in multiple sclerosis. Note on this clone: As yet, its antigen is unknown.

General study results and limits: Compartments had unequal clone-set sizes, affecting shared clonotype counts.

This CDR3 comprises 14 residues. CDR1 and CDR2 (germline): LNHDA, SQIVND (reference sequence). J gave up 4 bases and V 1 base, and 3 bases lay outside the gene matches. The assay was immunoSEQ multiplex PCR, and TCRdb's table has in-frame clones only and misses some. The table lists 9,000 to 15,000 clones, 70% to 90% of them singletons. Stimulus-free culture yielded autoproliferating CFSE-dim and non-proliferating CFSE-high T cells, each sequenced separately. 5x10^7 CFSE-labeled PBMCs were cultured 6 to 7 days unstimulated, then replicate wells were pooled. The PBMCs received about 0.51 uM CFSE and serum-free culture with no added stimuli.

The origin of this receptor is a human donor with multiple sclerosis. Material for sequencing was PBMCs from blood kept in culture. V and J are TRBV19 and TRBJ2-7, with 8 positions matching TRBD2. The CDR3 nucleotides read TGTGCCAGTAGTATAGTAGCGGGGACATACGAGCAGTACTTC. Residues: CASSIVAGTYEQYF.